Given below is one T cell receptor beta chain in context. Source study methods: The assay estimated nucleated cells by amplifying reference gene primers. Using immunoSEQ multiplex PCR, the repertoire was profiled, and TCRdb retains in-frame clones only, with some absent. V, J and clone size reflect that table, while D and trimming were determined from the DNA. Of nearly 90,000 clones in the sample, around 72% were seen once. This record comes from a study of blood T cell repertoires in COVID-19. The overall study: From T cells, B-cell-depleted T cells, or PBMCs came the material, which was cDNA or gDNA.

Specimen: peripheral blood. The receptor comes from a woman aged 80 or older with acute or convalescent COVID-19.

The CDR3: CASRQGWDGYTF. Written as DNA, the CDR3 is TGTGCCAGCCGACAGGGATGGGATGGCTACACCTTC. The chain recombines TRBV28 with TRBJ1-2, with 7 bases identical to TRBD1. V gave up 8 bases and J gave up 6 bases; unmatched junction bases: 6. The CDR3 contains 12 residues. Germline CDR1 is MDHEN and CDR2 is SYDVKM.